A selection of T cell receptor beta chains follows, all from one sample in a study of blood T cell repertoires in COVID-19. The method was immunoSEQ multiplex PCR; TCRdb's version includes in-frame clones alone and lacks a portion of them. The sample holds 60,000 or so clones, approximately 80% seen once. Sequenced input: peripheral blood. The receptors here all came from a man in his sixties with acute or convalescent COVID-19. Each CDR3 is given with its conserved first and last residue. The D gene is left open where the match is weak. Size values are once, few and many counts, or a class for expanded clones, and some rows have none.

d_call | j_call | clone_size | v_call | cdr3_aa | cdr3_nt
TRBD1 | TRBJ1-2 | - | TRBV11-2 | CASSQGQGAVAGYTF | TGTGCCAGCAGCCAAGGACAGGGGGCCGTAGCTGGCTACACCTTC
- | TRBJ2-7 | - | TRBV7-2 | CASSPGGTLGGEQYF | TGTGCCAGCAGCCCTGGTGGGACATTGGGCGGCGAGCAGTACTTC
- | TRBJ1-2 | - | TRBV2 | CASSAAGIYGYTF | TGTGCCAGCAGTGCGGCGGGAATCTATGGCTACACCTTC
TRBD2 | TRBJ2-5 | once | TRBV10-3 | CAISDPSSGGAVFEETQYF | TGTGCCATCAGTGACCCTTCTAGCGGGGGGGCCGTTTTTGAAGAGACCCAGTACTTC
TRBD1 | TRBJ2-5 | - | TRBV5-5 | CASSPRQGAGQETQYF | TGTGCCAGCAGCCCCCGACAGGGGGCTGGCCAAGAGACCCAGTACTTC
- | TRBJ1-3 | - | TRBV2 | CASSRLSSGNTIYF | TGTGCCAGCAGCAGGCTCAGCTCTGGAAACACCATATATTTT
TRBD2 | TRBJ2-1 | - | TRBV27 | CASSLSSGTSAYNEQFF | TGTGCCAGCAGTCTATCCTCCGGGACTAGCGCATACAATGAGCAGTTCTTC
- | TRBJ2-7 | - | TRBV27 | CASSYQGGAYEQYF | TGTGCCAGCAGTTACCAGGGGGGAGCTTACGAGCAGTACTTC
- | TRBJ1-5 | once | TRBV5-8 | CASSLEGRGVQNQPQHF | TGTGCCAGCAGCTTGGAAGGGAGGGGAGTCCAAAATCAGCCCCAGCATTTT
- | TRBJ1-1 | - | TRBV5-1 | CASSLGGRGTEAFF | TGCGCCAGCAGCTTGGGGGGGCGCGGCACTGAAGCTTTCTTT
TRBD2 | TRBJ2-1 | - | TRBV30 | CAWKSGGSGEQFF | TGTGCCTGGAAGAGCGGGGGGTCTGGTGAGCAGTTCTTC
TRBD2 | TRBJ2-1 | once | TRBV5-1 | CASSLSGGPGNEQFF | TGCGCCAGCAGTCTTTCGGGGGGGCCAGGGAATGAGCAGTTCTTC
TRBD2 | TRBJ2-1 | few | TRBV5-1 | CASSPGTSGGLLFF | TGCGCCAGCAGCCCCGGGACTAGCGGGGGGCTTCTGTTCTTC
- | TRBJ2-1 | - | TRBV4-2 | CASSQESIKSNEQFF | TGTGCCAGCAGCCAAGAGTCCATTAAGAGTAATGAGCAGTTCTTC
- | TRBJ1-5 | - | TRBV4-2 | CASSQAGVGDQPQHF | TGTGCCAGCAGCCAAGCAGGGGTAGGGGATCAGCCCCAGCATTTT
- | TRBJ1-4 | - | TRBV2 | CASSERGGLFF | TGTGCCAGCAGTGAAAGGGGAGGACTGTTTTTT
- | TRBJ2-3 | - | TRBV28 | CASSLAGSGTDTQYF | TGTGCCAGCAGTTTGGCCGGGAGTGGCACAGATACGCAGTATTTT
- | TRBJ2-7 | once | TRBV9 | CASSLTSYHEQYF | TGTGCCAGCAGCCTCACTAGTTACCACGAGCAGTACTTC
- | TRBJ1-3 | - | TRBV12-3/TRBV12-4 | CASSFRGNTIYF | TGTGCCAGCAGTTTCAGGGGAAACACCATATATTTT
TRBD2 | TRBJ2-7 | - | TRBV5-1 | CASSFSGGAFYEQYF | TGCGCCAGCAGCTTTAGCGGGGGGGCCTTCTACGAGCAGTACTTC
- | TRBJ1-1 | few | TRBV4-1 | CASSQVQGLLRNTEAFF | TGCGCCAGCAGCCAGGTACAGGGCCTTTTACGGAACACTGAAGCTTTCTTT
TRBD1 | TRBJ1-2 | - | TRBV7-9 | CASSTTARTGFYGYTF | TGTGCCAGCAGCACGACGGCACGGACAGGATTTTATGGCTACACCTTC
- | TRBJ1-1 | - | TRBV7-2 | CASSPNGGEEAFF | TGTGCCAGCAGCCCTAATGGCGGGGAGGAAGCTTTCTTT
- | TRBJ1-2 | - | TRBV7-2 | CVSSFDAGFPGGYTF | TGTGTCAGCAGCTTCGATGCAGGGTTCCCAGGAGGCTACACCTTC
- | TRBJ1-4 | - | TRBV29-1 | CSVEAGPEEKLFF | TGCAGCGTTGAAGCAGGGCCAGAGGAAAAACTGTTTTTT
TRBD1 | TRBJ2-1 | once | TRBV5-1 | CASSGGTGNHNEQFF | TGCGCCAGCAGCGGCGGGACAGGAAACCACAATGAGCAGTTCTTC
- | TRBJ2-2 | - | TRBV2 | CATLGGELFF | TGTGCCACCCTCGGCGGGGAGCTGTTTTTT
TRBD1 | TRBJ1-2 | - | TRBV20-1 | CSASSGTASNRGGYTF | TGCAGTGCTAGTTCCGGGACAGCATCGAACAGGGGTGGCTACACCTTC
TRBD1 | TRBJ1-6 | - | TRBV9 | CASSTAGTGGSQALHF | TGTGCCAGCAGCACGGCCGGGACAGGGGGAAGTCAGGCCCTCCACTTT
TRBD1 | TRBJ1-5 | - | TRBV18 | CASSPGQGNQPQHF | TGTGCCAGCTCCCCTGGACAGGGCAATCAGCCCCAGCATTTT
- | TRBJ1-5 | - | TRBV7-2 | CASSLKDSIGNQPQHF | TGTGCCAGCAGCTTAAAGGACTCTATCGGCAATCAGCCCCAGCATTTT
TRBD1 | TRBJ1-6 | once | TRBV28 | CASSPGRQGHSPLHF | TGTGCCAGCAGTCCTGGTCGACAGGGACACTCACCCCTCCACTTT
- | TRBJ1-5 | - | TRBV6-5 | CASKGEVGNQPQHF | TGTGCCAGCAAAGGGGAGGTAGGCAATCAGCCCCAGCATTTT
TRBD1 | TRBJ1-2 | - | TRBV4-2 | CASSQELGQGAVSGYTF | TGTGCCAGCAGCCAAGAATTAGGGCAGGGGGCGGTGAGTGGCTACACCTTC
TRBD1 | TRBJ1-6 | once | TRBV19 | CASSVQGARLDSPLHF | TGTGCCAGTAGTGTCCAGGGGGCAAGGCTGGATTCACCCCTCCACTTT
- | TRBJ1-1 | - | TRBV12-3/TRBV12-4 | CASSEAQLAEAFF | TGTGCCAGCAGTGAGGCCCAATTGGCTGAAGCTTTCTTT
TRBD1 | TRBJ1-2 | - | TRBV19 | CASMGTDYGYTF | TGTGCCAGTATGGGGACAGATTATGGCTACACCTTC
TRBD2 | TRBJ2-5 | - | TRBV2 | CASSDSRGRETQYF | TGTGCCAGCAGTGACTCGCGGGGGAGAGAGACCCAGTACTTC
- | TRBJ1-1 | once | TRBV5-1 | CASSLRGGESEAFF | TGCGCCAGCAGCCTCCGGGGGGGCGAGTCTGAAGCTTTCTTT
- | TRBJ1-2 | - | TRBV18 | CASSPNGGAYYGYTF | TGTGCCAGCTCACCAAATGGTGGGGCGTACTATGGCTACACCTTC
- | TRBJ1-5 | - | TRBV1 | CTSSPTRGLPTGGLQPQHF | TGCACCAGCAGTCCAACACGAGGCCTCCCAACAGGGGGCCTTCAGCCCCAGCATTTT
- | TRBJ1-3 | - | TRBV9 | CASSGQVSGNTIYF | TGTGCCAGCAGCGGGCAAGTCTCTGGAAACACCATATATTTT
- | TRBJ1-2 | once | TRBV19 | CASNSKGLDGYTF | TGTGCCAGTAACTCGAAGGGGCTGGATGGCTACACCTTC
- | TRBJ1-2 | - | TRBV19 | CASGEGYTF | TGTGCCAGTGGTGAGGGCTACACCTTC
- | TRBJ1-1 | - | TRBV5-5 | CASSLSTGSASEAFF | TGTGCCAGCAGCTTATCTACAGGCTCCGCAAGTGAAGCTTTCTTT
- | TRBJ2-7 | - | TRBV6-1 | CASSEAEQVNYEQYF | TGTGCCAGCAGTGAAGCGGAACAGGTTAACTACGAGCAGTACTTC
- | TRBJ1-1 | - | TRBV27 | CASSLYATAATEAFF | TGTGCCAGCAGTTTATACGCCACAGCAGCCACTGAAGCTTTCTTT
TRBD1 | TRBJ1-5 | few | TRBV19 | CASTETGGSQPQHF | TGTGCCAGTACCGAGACAGGGGGCAGTCAGCCCCAGCATTTT
TRBD1 | TRBJ2-7 | - | TRBV19 | CASSMPGQGSSYEQYF | TGTGCCAGTAGTATGCCCGGACAGGGAAGCTCCTACGAGCAGTACTTC
TRBD1 | TRBJ2-7 | - | TRBV29-1 | CSVIRDREDEQYF | TGCAGCGTGATCCGGGACAGGGAGGACGAGCAGTACTTC
TRBD2 | TRBJ2-3 | - | TRBV5-1 | CASSPGLAGNTDTQYF | TGCGCCAGCAGCCCGGGACTAGCGGGTAACACAGATACGCAGTATTTT